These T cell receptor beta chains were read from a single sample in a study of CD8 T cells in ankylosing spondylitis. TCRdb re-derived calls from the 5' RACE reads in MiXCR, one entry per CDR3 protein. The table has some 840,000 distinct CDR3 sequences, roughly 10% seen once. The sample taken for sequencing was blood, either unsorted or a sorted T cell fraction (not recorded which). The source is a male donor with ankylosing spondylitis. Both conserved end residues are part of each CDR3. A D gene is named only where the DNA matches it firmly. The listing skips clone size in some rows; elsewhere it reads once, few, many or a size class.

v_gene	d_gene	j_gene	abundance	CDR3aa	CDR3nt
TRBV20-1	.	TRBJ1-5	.	CSAQTFSDQPQHF	TGCAGTGCTCAGACATTCTCCGATCAGCCCCAGCATTTT
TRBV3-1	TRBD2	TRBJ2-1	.	CASSQTSGYNEQFF	TGTGCCAGCAGCCAAACTAGCGGGTACAATGAGCAGTTCTTC
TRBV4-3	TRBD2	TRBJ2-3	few	CASSQDSGSGRGTDTQYF	TGCGCCAGCAGCCAAGATTCAGGGAGCGGGAGGGGCACAGATACGCAGTATTTT
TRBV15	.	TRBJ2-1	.	CATSRDPVGDDEQFF	TGTGCCACCAGCAGAGATCCGGTTGGGGATGATGAGCAGTTCTTC
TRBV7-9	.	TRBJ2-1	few	CASSDRAPGWGQFF	TGTGCCAGCAGCGACCGGGCCCCGGGGTGGGGGCAGTTCTTC
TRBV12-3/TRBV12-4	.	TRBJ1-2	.	CASRGVVGPLKGYTF	TGTGCCAGCAGGGGTGTGGTTGGGCCTCTTAAAGGCTACACCTTC
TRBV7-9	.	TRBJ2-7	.	CASSLARGVGYEQYF	TGTGCCAGCAGCTTGGCCCGCGGGGTAGGGTACGAGCAGTACTTC
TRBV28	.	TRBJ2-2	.	CASSSPGLNTGELFF	TGTGCCAGCAGTTCCCCCGGGCTGAACACCGGGGAGCTGTTTTTT
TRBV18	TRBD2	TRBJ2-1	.	CASSPHGSSGSNYNEQFF	TGTGCCAGCTCACCACATGGCTCTAGCGGGAGTAACTACAATGAGCAGTTCTTC
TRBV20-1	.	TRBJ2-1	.	CSAGLISEQFF	TGCAGTGCTGGACTAATAAGTGAGCAGTTCTTC
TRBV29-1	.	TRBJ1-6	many	CSIRAAGDTLHF	TGCAGCATCCGGGCCGCGGGGGATACCCTCCACTTT
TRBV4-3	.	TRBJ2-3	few	CASSPRALLHSDTQYF	TGCGCCAGCAGCCCCAGGGCCCTCCTACACTCAGATACGCAGTATTTT
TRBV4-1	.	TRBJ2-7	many	CASSQAPQESYEQYF	TGCGCCAGCAGCCAAGCCCCACAGGAGTCCTACGAGCAGTACTTC
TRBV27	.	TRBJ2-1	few	CASSLSPGQGGHNEQFF	TGTGCCAGCAGTTTATCTCCGGGGCAGGGTGGGCACAATGAGCAGTTCTTC
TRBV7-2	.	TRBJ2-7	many	CATGRGSSYEQYF	TGTGCCACCGGTAGGGGTAGCTCCTACGAGCAGTACTTC
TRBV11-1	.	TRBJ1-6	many	CASSSTVGIGIWNSPLHF	TGTGCCAGCAGCTCGACAGTGGGGATAGGGATATGGAATTCACCCCTCCACTTT
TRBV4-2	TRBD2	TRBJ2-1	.	CASSQGKGRDEQFF	TGTGCCAGCAGCCAAGGAAAGGGGAGGGATGAGCAGTTCTTC
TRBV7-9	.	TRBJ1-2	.	CASSRQQIDGYTF	TGTGCCAGCAGCCGACAGCAAATTGATGGCTACACCTTC
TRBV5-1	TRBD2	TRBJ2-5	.	CASSELAGGQETQYF	TGCGCCAGCAGCGAGCTAGCGGGGGGACAAGAGACCCAGTACTTC
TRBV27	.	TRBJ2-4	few	CASSLGGLGSIQYF	TGTGCCAGCAGTTTGGGCGGACTCGGGAGCATTCAGTACTTC
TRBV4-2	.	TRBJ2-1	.	CASSQGVTFNNEQFF	TGTGCCAGCAGCCAAGGAGTCACGTTCAACAATGAGCAGTTCTTC
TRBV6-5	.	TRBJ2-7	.	CASSYRGKQYF	TGTGCCAGCAGTTACCGAGGGAAGCAGTACTTC
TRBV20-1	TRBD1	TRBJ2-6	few	CSAVRGTGANVLTF	TGCAGTGCTGTCAGGGGGACCGGGGCCAACGTCCTGACTTTC
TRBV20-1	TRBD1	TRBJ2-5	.	CSARDGQGPETQYF	TGCAGTGCTAGAGACGGACAGGGGCCAGAGACCCAGTACTTC
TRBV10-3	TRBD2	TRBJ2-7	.	CAISEWTGGRAGEQYF	TGTGCCATCAGTGAGTGGACGGGCGGGAGAGCGGGGGAGCAGTACTTC
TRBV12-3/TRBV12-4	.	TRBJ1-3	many	CASRWFIEGFSGNTIYF	TGTGCCAGCAGGTGGTTTATCGAGGGATTCTCTGGAAACACCATATATTTT
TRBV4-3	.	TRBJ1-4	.	CASSESGRANEKLFF	TGCGCCAGCAGCGAATCTGGGAGGGCTAATGAAAAACTGTTTTTT
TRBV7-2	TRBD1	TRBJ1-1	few	CASSSRGGADTEAFF	TGTGCCAGCTCTTCACGAGGGGGCGCGGACACTGAAGCTTTCTTT
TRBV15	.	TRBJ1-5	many	CATSRGYSNQPQHF	TGTGCCACCAGCAGAGGATATAGCAATCAGCCCCAGCATTTT
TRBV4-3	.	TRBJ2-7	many	CASSQDAAYEQYF	TGCGCCAGCAGCCAAGATGCCGCATACGAGCAGTACTTC
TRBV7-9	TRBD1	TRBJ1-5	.	CASSNWTGNSNQPQHF	TGTGCCAGCAGCAACTGGACAGGGAATAGCAATCAGCCCCAGCATTTT
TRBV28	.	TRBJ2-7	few	CASSQGGLYEQYF	TGTGCCAGCAGCCAAGGCGGCCTGTACGAGCAGTACTTC
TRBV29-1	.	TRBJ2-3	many	CSVEEYTDTQYF	TGCAGCGTTGAAGAATACACAGATACGCAGTATTTT
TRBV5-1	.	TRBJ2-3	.	CASTVDSSNADTQYF	TGCGCCAGCACAGTTGACAGCAGCAATGCAGATACGCAGTATTTT
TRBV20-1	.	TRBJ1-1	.	CSAKYTEAFF	TGCAGTGCTAAGTATACTGAAGCTTTCTTT
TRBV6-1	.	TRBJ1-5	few	CASSDPSNWGQPQHF	TGTGCCAGCAGTGATCCGTCGAACTGGGGACAGCCCCAGCATTTT
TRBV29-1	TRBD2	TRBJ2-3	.	CSVGVISGGFRDTQYF	TGCAGCGTTGGTGTTATTAGCGGGGGGTTCAGAGATACGCAGTATTTT
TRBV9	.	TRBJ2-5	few	CASSVGSSGLGETQYF	TGTGCCAGCAGCGTAGGGAGTAGCGGTCTGGGAGAGACCCAGTACTTC
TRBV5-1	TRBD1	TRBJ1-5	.	CASSFAGGLGQPQHF	TGCGCCAGCAGCTTCGCAGGGGGCTTGGGTCAGCCCCAGCATTTT
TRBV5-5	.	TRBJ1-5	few	CASSRGPNNQPQHF	TGTGCCAGCAGCCGGGGACCGAACAATCAGCCCCAGCATTTT
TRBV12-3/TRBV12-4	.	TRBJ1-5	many	CASSRKGGNQPQHF	TGTGCCAGCAGCCGAAAGGGGGGGAATCAGCCCCAGCATTTT
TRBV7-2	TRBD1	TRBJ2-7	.	CASSRMGQPYEQYF	TGTGCCAGCAGCCGCATGGGACAGCCATACGAGCAGTACTTC
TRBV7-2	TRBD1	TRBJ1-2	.	CASSLDRPPNYGYTF	TGTGCCAGCAGCTTGGACAGGCCTCCAAACTATGGCTACACCTTC
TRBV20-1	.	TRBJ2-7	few	CSATGDRSSYEQYF	TGCAGTGCTACGGGGGACCGATCCTCCTACGAGCAGTACTTC
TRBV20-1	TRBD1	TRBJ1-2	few	CSATGDRGNYGYTF	TGCAGTGCTACAGGGGACAGGGGTAACTATGGCTACACCTTC
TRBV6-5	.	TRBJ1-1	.	CASSYMGVGRNTEAFF	TGTGCCAGCAGTTACATGGGGGTAGGGAGGAACACTGAAGCTTTCTTT
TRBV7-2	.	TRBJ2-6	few	CASSPRHPGANVLTF	TGTGCCAGCAGCCCCCGACATCCTGGGGCCAACGTCCTGACTTTC
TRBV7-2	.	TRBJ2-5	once	CASSLWWETQYF	TGTGCCAGCAGCTTATGGTGGGAGACCCAGTACTTC
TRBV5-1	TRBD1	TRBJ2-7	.	CASSITGTGGSYEQYF	TGCGCCAGCAGCATAACCGGGACAGGGGGCTCCTACGAGCAGTACTTC
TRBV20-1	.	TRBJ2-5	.	CSASRRGADGETQYF	TGCAGTGCGTCCCGAAGGGGGGCGGACGGCGAGACCCAGTACTTC
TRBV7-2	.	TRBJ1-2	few	CASSSNRDTHYGYTF	TGTGCCAGCAGCTCCAACCGGGACACGCACTATGGCTACACCTTC
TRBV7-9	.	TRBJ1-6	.	CASSDRDHGSPLHF	TGTGCCAGCAGCGACCGGGACCACGGATCACCCCTCCACTTT
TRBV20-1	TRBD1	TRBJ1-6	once	CSASLTGGPNSPLHF	TGCAGTGCTAGCCTGACAGGGGGCCCCAATTCACCCCTCCACTTT
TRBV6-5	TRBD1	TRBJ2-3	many	CASSYGQGADTQYF	TGTGCCAGCAGTTACGGACAGGGTGCAGATACGCAGTATTTT
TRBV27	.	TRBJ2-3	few	CASSLTLTGLSTQYF	TGTGCCAGCAGTTTAACGCTCACGGGACTTTCCACGCAGTATTTT
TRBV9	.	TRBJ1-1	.	CASSVALSIGASRVNTEAFF	TGTGCCAGCAGCGTAGCCCTTAGTATAGGGGCGAGTAGGGTCAACACTGAAGCTTTCTTT
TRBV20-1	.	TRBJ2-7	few	CSARTSFLSSYEQYF	TGCAGTGCTAGGACTAGTTTTCTTAGCTCCTACGAGCAGTACTTC
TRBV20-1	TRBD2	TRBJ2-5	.	CCAIALELAGVQETQYF	TGCTGTGCTATCGCTTTGGAACTAGCGGGGGTGCAAGAGACCCAGTACTTC
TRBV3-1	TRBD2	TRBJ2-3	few	CASSLRAGGPNPHSTDTQYF	TGTGCCAGCAGCCTACGGGCGGGAGGTCCCAATCCGCATAGCACAGATACGCAGTATTTT
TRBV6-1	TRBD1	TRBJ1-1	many	CASSRTGENTEAFF	TGTGCCAGCAGTAGGACAGGGGAGAACACTGAAGCTTTCTTT